These 26 T cell receptor beta chains were sequenced from one sample in a study of cytomegalovirus exposure and HLA in healthy donors. Amplification used 60 Vbeta primers and 13 Jbeta primers. Measured with immunoSEQ multiplex PCR; TCRdb has only the in-frame clones, and not every one. Seen here are over 95,000 clones, approximately 80% observed once, and the top ten hold around 2.6%. The sequenced sample consisted of PBMCs. The receptors derive from a woman under 30 in good health and CMV-seronegative.

This chain joins TRBV30 and TRBJ1-2, with D tentatively TRBD1 (6 bases). Germline loops: CDR1 GTSNPN, CDR2 SVGIG (reference sequence). V was pared by 2 bases and J by 2 bases, with 6 bases between. The CDR3 contains 12 residues. The CDR3: CAWSRGNYGYTF. The CDR3 region has the DNA TGTGCCTGGAGTAGGGGGAACTATGGCTACACCTTC.

This chain links TRBV19 with TRBJ1-1; D remains ambiguous. This CDR3 is built from 16 residues. Trimming shortened V by 5 bases and J by 1 base, and 17 bases separated the two germline ends. The V gene's germline CDR1 is LNHDA and CDR2 SQIVND (reference sequence). The CDR3 coding sequence is TGTGCCAGTAGTCCCGACGGGTCGCTATCGAACACTGAAGCTTTCTTT. Its protein is CASSPDGSLSNTEAFF.

This chain connects TRBV27 to TRBJ2-2; D might be TRBD2 (6 bases). V was pared by 1 base and J by 1 base, with 10 bases between. This CDR3 has 16 residues. Looked up from germline, CDR1 is MNHEY and CDR2 is SMNVEV (reference sequence). In DNA, the CDR3 is TGTGCCAGCAGTTTATACGGGGGAGGGAACACCGGGGAGCTGTTTTTT. Protein: CASSLYGGGNTGELFF.

The rearrangement uses TRBV11-3 and TRBJ1-6, with D maybe TRBD1 (5 bases). V was shortened by 1 base and J by 9 bases, with 10 bases between the two germline ends. CDR3 length: 14 residues. Germline CDR1 and CDR2: SGHNT and YENEEA. The CDR3 protein is CASSLVGVGSPLHF. CDR3 bases: TGTGCCAGCAGCTTAGTAGGGGTCGGTTCACCCCTCCACTTT.

The gene calls are TRBV7-2 and TRBJ1-1, with TRBD1 identical over 10 bases. CDR1 and CDR2 (germline): SGHTA, FQGNSA. This CDR3 comprises 15 residues. V gave up 0 bases and J gave up 7 bases; unmatched junction bases: 5. The CDR3: CASSLASGQGIEAFF. The CDR3 coding sequence is TGTGCCAGCAGCTTAGCATCGGGACAGGGGATTGAAGCTTTCTTT.

The genes are TRBV7-2 and TRBJ2-7; 9 bases are a match to TRBD2. CDR1 and CDR2 (germline): SGHTA, FQGNSA. The CDR3 has 15 residues. With V trimmed by 1 base and J by 4 bases, 5 bases remained unmatched. Here the CDR3 DNA reads TGTGCCAGCAGCTTAGAGACTAGCGGCAATTACGAGCAGTACTTC. It translates to CASSLETSGNYEQYF.

This clone was counted once. The V gene is TRBV30, the J gene TRBJ1-6, with 11 nucleotides matching TRBD1. CDR1 and CDR2 from the germline V gene are GTSNPN and SVGIG (reference sequence). Trimming removed 6 bases from V and 9 bases from J; junction bases left unmatched: 4. CDR3 length equals 13 residues. The CDR3, as DNA: TGTGCCTGCACCGGGACAGGGGGTTCACCCCTCCACTTT. This codes for CACTGTGGSPLHF.

This rearrangement joins TRBV11-2 to TRBJ2-3, with 10 nucleotides matching TRBD2. The CDR3 has 16 amino acids. V lost 2 bases, J lost 1 base, and 3 bases stayed unmatched. Germline CDR1 is SGHAT and CDR2 is FQNNGV. CDR3 residues: CASSLNGLAGTDTQYF. Here the CDR3 DNA reads TGTGCCAGCAGCTTAAATGGACTAGCGGGCACAGATACGCAGTATTTT.

The rearrangement uses TRBV6-1 and TRBJ1-1; D may be TRBD1 (6 bases). The V gene lost 4 bases and the J gene lost 0 bases, with 12 bases spanning the gap. Germline CDR1 MNHNS, CDR2 SASEGT. The CDR3 extends over 15 amino acids. The CDR3 sequence is CASSVSTGMNTEAFF. CDR3 coding DNA: TGTGCCAGCAGTGTCTCCACAGGGATGAACACTGAAGCTTTCTTT.

The rearrangement uses TRBV28 and TRBJ1-3; D is unclear. This CDR3 is 15 amino acids long. Germline V gene data show CDR1 as MDHEN and CDR2 as SYDVKM. Trimming shortened V by 4 bases and J by 7 bases, and 17 bases separated the two germline ends. CDR3 nucleotides: TGTGCCAGCAGTTCCTATCCGAGGCCAGATAACACCATATATTTT. It translates to CASSSYPRPDNTIYF. The full variable domain, rest sourced from reference TRBV28 and TRBJ1-3, is DVKVTQSSRYLVKRTGEKVFLECVQDMDHENMFWYRQDPGLGLRLIYFSYDVKMKEKGDIPEGYSVSREKKERFSLILESASTNQTSMYLCASSSYPRPDNTIYFGEGSWLTVV.

The chain combines TRBV5-1 with TRBJ2-7; 12 positions match TRBD1. Germline V CDR1 and CDR2: SGHRS, YFSETQ. The CDR3 is made up of 14 amino acids. The V gene end was trimmed by 3 bases and the J gene end by 7 bases; junction bases not matched to a gene: 5. The CDR3 bases are TGCGCCAGCAGCTGGGGACAGGGGGCATGGGAGCAGTACTTC. Translated: CASSWGQGAWEQYF.

This clone has only a few counts. This chain links TRBV4-3 with TRBJ2-1; tentative D call: TRBD1 (5 bases). The CDR3 loop spans 15 amino acids. V gave up 0 bases and J gave up 7 bases, with 13 bases separating them. CDR1 and CDR2 from the germline V gene are LGHNA and YSLEER. As DNA, the CDR3 is TGCGCCAGCAGCCAAGATCCGACAGTGTTTAATGAGCAGTTCTTC. Translating gives CASSQDPTVFNEQFF.

The rearrangement uses TRBV7-2 and TRBJ2-1; possibly TRBD1 for D (6 bases). The germline V gene encodes CDR1 SGHTA and CDR2 FQGNSA. The CDR3 contains 15 residues. Between the trimmed V and J ends, which lost 4 bases and 3 bases, there was a span of 13 bases. The CDR3 region is CASSSPGHIYNEQFF. The CDR3 region has the DNA TGTGCCAGCAGCTCGCCGGGACATATCTACAATGAGCAGTTCTTC.

CDR3 sequence: CAWTGQGNGGYTF. DNA of the CDR3: TGTGCCTGGACTGGACAGGGAAATGGCGGCTACACCTTC. The rearrangement uses TRBV30 and TRBJ1-2; 8 positions agree with TRBD1. Germline CDR1 GTSNPN, CDR2 SVGIG (reference sequence). The CDR3 is made up of 13 amino acids. Trimming removed 4 bases from V and 8 bases from J; junction bases left unmatched: 9.

The V gene is TRBV19, the J gene TRBJ1-3, with D perhaps matching TRBD1 (5 bases). Germline-derived CDR1 and CDR2 are LNHDA and SQIVND (reference sequence). There are 12 residues in the CDR3. V lost 6 bases to trimming and J lost 8 bases, with 11 bases between them. This chain's CDR3 is CASSPTGDTIYF. As DNA, the CDR3 is TGTGCCAGTAGCCCGACGGGGGACACCATATATTTT.

This chain uses TRBV13 with TRBJ2-1, with 8 bases aligning to TRBD2. The J segment lost 5 bases and the V segment lost 0 bases, leaving 9 bases of the junction unmatched. Germline V gene sequence: CDR1 PRHDT, CDR2 FYEKMQ (reference sequence). The CDR3 totals 17 residues. The CDR3 sequence: CASSLGYQRELNNEQFF. The CDR3 coding sequence is TGTGCCAGCAGCTTAGGCTATCAGCGGGAGCTTAACAATGAGCAGTTCTTC.

The chain couples TRBV6-1 to TRBJ2-1, with TRBD1 matching over 7 bases. Germline V lookup: CDR1 MNHNS, CDR2 SASEGT. The CDR3 consists of 14 residues. Trimming took 7 bases from V and 3 from J; bases not matched to a gene: 6. The CDR3 DNA is TGTGCCAGCAAATCACAGGGGTTCTACAATGAGCAGTTCTTC. Amino acid sequence: CASKSQGFYNEQFF.

The rearrangement uses TRBV6-1 and TRBJ2-2; a weak D match, TRBD1 (6 bases). Trimming left V 9 bases short and J 3 bases short, with 11 bases between. Germline V gene data show CDR1 as MNHNS and CDR2 as SASEGT. The CDR3 extends over 13 amino acids. The CDR3 bases are TGTGCCAGTCAACAGGGATACACCGGGGAGCTGTTTTTT. Its protein product is CASQQGYTGELFF.

This CDR3 reads CASREGGGGEAFF. The CDR3 DNA reads as TGTGCCAGCAGAGAGGGTGGTGGAGGTGAAGCTTTCTTT. The chain is built from TRBV6-5 and TRBJ1-1; D remains ambiguous. V was cut by 6 bases and J by 7 bases, with 15 bases left in between. CDR3 length: 13 amino acids. Germline values: CDR1 MNHEY, CDR2 SVGAGI.

This clone was seen only once. This sequence joins TRBV5-1 and TRBJ2-1; 8 bases line up with TRBD1. Germline lookup yields CDR1 SGHRS and CDR2 YFSETQ. The CDR3 contains 15 residues. Losses at the gene ends were 0 bases for V and 6 bases for J; bases not matched to a gene: 5. The CDR3 loop reads CASSLDRGSVNEQFF. The CDR3 DNA reads TGCGCCAGCAGCTTGGACAGGGGGTCCGTCAATGAGCAGTTCTTC.

This chain joins TRBV19 and TRBJ1-1; a weak D match, TRBD1 (5 bases). The V end lost 6 bases, the J end lost 3 bases, and 11 bases lay between the germline ends. Germline values: CDR1 LNHDA, CDR2 SQIVND (reference sequence). The CDR3 is made up of 13 amino acids. The CDR3 coding sequence is TGTGCCAGTAGCAGAAGGGGTTACACTGAAGCTTTCTTT. Its protein product is CASSRRGYTEAFF.

This clone was seen a few times. A junction end diverges from the germline sequence, so it may reflect a read error. This chain links TRBV30 with TRBJ1-4; 7 bases align to TRBD1. The germline CDR1 and CDR2 sequences are GTSNPN and SVGIG (reference sequence). The CDR3 is 11 amino acids. In DNA form, the CDR3 reads TGTGCCTGGAGTGTCGGGACAGCCCGCCAATTT. Residues: CAWSVGTARQF. Based on the CDR3 plus reference TRBV30 and TRBJ1-4, the full variable domain is SQTIHQWPATLVQPVGSPLSLECTVEGTSNPNLYWYRQAAGRGLQLLFYSVGIGQISSEVPQNLSASRPQDRQFILSSKKLLLSDSGFYLCAWSVGTARQFGSGTQLSVL.

J is TRBJ1-1 and V is TRBV2; maybe TRBD1 (5 bases). This CDR3 is built from 14 residues. Trimming shortened V by 6 bases and J by 3 bases, and 14 bases separated the two germline ends. Germline V gene lookup returns CDR1 SNHLY and CDR2 FYNNEI. The chain's CDR3 is CASRGTPQDTEAFF. The CDR3 region has the DNA TGTGCCAGCAGAGGGACTCCTCAGGACACTGAAGCTTTCTTT.

Only one count was recorded for this clone. This chain joins TRBV25-1 and TRBJ1-2; TRBD1 aligns across 11 bases. CDR3 size: 14 residues. The germline V gene has CDR1 MGHDK and CDR2 SYGVNS. V gave up 2 bases and J gave up 8 bases; unmatched junction bases: 4. CDR3 amino acids: CASSEGQGAGGYTF. For the CDR3, the DNA is TGTGCCAGCAGTGAAGGACAGGGGGCGGGGGGCTACACCTTC.

This chain uses TRBV5-1 with TRBJ2-2, with TRBD1 as a possible D gene (5 bases). CDR3 length: 12 residues. V lost 5 bases and J 6 bases, leaving 8 bases between the germline ends. Germline assignment: CDR1 SGHRS and CDR2 YFSETQ. DNA of the CDR3: TGCGCCAGCAGTTCCAGGGCCGGGGAGCTGTTTTTT. Its protein product is CASSSRAGELFF.

The CDR3 protein is CASSLDRVNEQFF. For the CDR3, the DNA is TGTGCCAGCAGCCTAGACAGGGTCAATGAGCAGTTCTTC. The gene calls are TRBV28 and TRBJ2-1; 7 positions match TRBD1. Germline lookup yields CDR1 MDHEN and CDR2 SYDVKM. The junction had 5 bases not matched to a gene; V was cut back by 6 bases and J by 6 bases. The CDR3 consists of 13 residues.